The 11 T cell receptor beta chains below come from one sample, sequenced in a study of CD4 and CD8 cells across lung adenocarcinoma regions. MiXCR, applied by TCRdb to the PCR reads, yields one record per CDR3 protein. The data contain fewer than 30,000 distinct CDR3 sequences, roughly half of them seen just once; the ten biggest clones take up about half. The sequencing sample was made of CD8+ T cells from the center of a lung tumor. The receptor set was obtained from a male donor with lung adenocarcinoma. The CD4 and CD8 labels of this study may be unreliable.

This clonotype appeared many times. V is TRBV6-5 and J is TRBJ2-1; D remains unclear. Trimming pared 7 bases from V and 9 bases from J, leaving 10 bases between. This CDR3 comprises 11 residues. Germline V gives CDR1 MNHEY, CDR2 SVGAGI. CDR3 DNA: TGTGCCAGCATCCGACTCGGTGAGCAGTTCTTC. Its translation: CASIRLGEQFF.

A remark on this clonotype: The junction departs from the called germline gene at one end, perhaps through a read error. V is TRBV6-1 and J is TRBJ2-1; 10 bases line up with TRBD2. The germline V gene has CDR1 MNHNS and CDR2 SASEGT. CDR3 length: 16 amino acids. The CDR3 here is CASSETWTSGTDKQFF. Written as DNA, the CDR3 is TGTGCCAGCAGTGAAACGTGGACTAGCGGCACCGATAAGCAGTTCTTT.

The J gene is TRBJ2-2, the V gene TRBV7-8; the D call may be TRBD1 or TRBD2 (5 bases each). The V end lost 5 bases, the J end lost 5 bases, and 12 bases lay between the germline ends. The CDR3 consists of 14 residues. Germline values: CDR1 SGHVS, CDR2 FQNEAQ. For the CDR3, the DNA is TGTGCCAGCAGCGGATTGAGGGGAACCGGGGAGCTGTTTTTT. This translates into CASSGLRGTGELFF.

The chain uses TRBV9 and TRBJ2-3, with D possibly TRBD1 on 5 matching bases. The V gene lost 2 bases and the J gene lost 1 base, with 11 bases spanning the gap. The CDR3 runs to 15 residues. Germline V gene sequence: CDR1 SGDLS, CDR2 YYNGEE. The CDR3 loop reads CASSVGRARTDTQYF. CDR3 DNA: TGTGCCAGCAGCGTCGGCAGGGCCCGCACAGATACGCAGTATTTT.

This clonotype is medium-sized (0.01 to 0.1%). Here the CDR3 reads CASSEALINTQYF. CDR3 nucleotides: TGTGCCAGCAGTGAAGCCCTTATAAATACGCAGTATTTT. This chain connects TRBV6-1 to TRBJ2-3; no clear D. The length of the CDR3 is 13 residues. V was cut by 0 bases and J by 7 bases, with 8 bases left in between. Germline lookup yields CDR1 MNHNS and CDR2 SASEGT.

This clonotype was seen just once. The CDR3 protein is CGGTGLRGTDIQYF. CDR3 DNA sequence: TGTGGCGGCACGGGGCTCCGAGGCACAGATATTCAGTACTTC. This chain joins TRBV6-1 and TRBJ2-4; D is tentatively TRBD1 or TRBD2 (5 bases each). From germline, CDR1 is MNHNS and CDR2 SASEGT. The CDR3 sequence is 14 residues long.

This clonotype was detected many times. This chain joins TRBV7-6 and TRBJ2-1; no clear D gene. V gave up 6 bases and J gave up 4 bases, with 7 bases separating them. This CDR3 contains 12 residues. Germline V CDR1 and CDR2: SGHVS, FNYEAQ. CDR3 sequence (DNA): TGTGCCAGCAGGGGTGGGTACAATGAGCAGTTCTTC. Amino acid sequence: CASRGGYNEQFF. Variable domain in full (rest from reference TRBV7-6 and TRBJ2-1): GAGVSQSPRYKVTKRGQDVALRCDPISGHVSLYWYRQALGQGPEFLTYFNYEAQQDKSGLPNDRFSAERPEGSISTLTIQRTEQRDSAMYRCASRGGYNEQFFGPGTRLTVL.

The chain recombines TRBV11-2 with TRBJ2-6; 8 bases are a match to TRBD1. The CDR3 is 18 amino acids. The V segment lost 5 bases and the J segment 1 base; nucleotides outside the gene matches: 10. Germline V gene data show CDR1 as SGHAT and CDR2 as FQNNGV. The CDR3 loop reads CASSPRQGTPSGANVLTF. Here the CDR3 DNA reads TGTGCCAGCAGCCCGCGACAGGGGACCCCATCTGGGGCCAACGTCCTGACTTTC.

This clonotype was observed a few times. The gene calls are TRBV30 and TRBJ2-1; the D gene is possibly TRBD1 (6 bases). Matching the DNA end better, TRBJ2-7 makes the J call doubtful. The germline gives CDR1 GTSNPN, CDR2 SVGIG (reference sequence). This CDR3 is 14 amino acids long. The chain's CDR3 is CAWIRVGGPYEQYF. Here the CDR3 DNA reads TGTGCCTGGATACGGGTTGGGGGCCCCTACGAGCAGTACTTC.

The sample holds many counts of this clonotype. J is TRBJ1-1 and V is TRBV27, with D unclear. CDR3 length equals 13 residues. V lost 5 bases and J 1 base, leaving 8 bases between the germline ends. Per the germline V gene, CDR1 is MNHEY and CDR2 is SMNVEV (reference sequence). CDR3 coding DNA: TGTGCCAGCAGTACCTCAAAGAACACTGAAGCTTTCTTT. This sequence encodes CASSTSKNTEAFF.

Note on this clonotype: Sequence at one end of the junction differs from germline and may be a read error. The genes are TRBV6-1 and TRBJ2-4, with TRBD1 matching 7 bases. The CDR3 is 17 residues long. CDR1 MNHNS and CDR2 SASEGT come from the germline V gene. CDR3 in amino acids: CVSSGDQGVSGTDTQYF. CDR3 nucleotides: TGTGTCAGCAGTGGCGATCAGGGGGTTTCGGGCACAGATACGCAGTACTTT.